The clone carrying this TCR beta chain was seen just once. Per the authors' pipeline: The authors estimated nucleated cell counts from reference gene primer amplification. Assay: immunoSEQ multiplex PCR; the TCRdb copy retains only in-frame clones and omits some. D and trimming come from the DNA, and the V and J calls and clone size come from that table. In the table there are a few hundred thousand clones, 80% to 90% of which are singletons. The data were obtained in a study of blood T cell repertoires in COVID-19. Across the study: Spain, Italy and the United States supplied samples that represented acute and convalescent COVID-19. Nucleic acid was either cDNA or gDNA, and it came from T cells, B-cell-depleted T cells, or PBMCs.

With 7 bases clipped from V and 0 bases from J, the junction kept 6 bases outside the gene matches. Per the germline V gene, CDR1 is GTSNPN and CDR2 is SVGIG (reference sequence). This CDR3 comprises 14 residues. The sample taken for sequencing was peripheral blood. The TCR comes from a woman aged 80 or over with active or convalescent COVID-19. The rearrangement uses TRBV30 and TRBJ1-5, with 7 bases aligning to TRBD1. CDR3 nucleotide sequence: TGTGCCTTGCAGACAGGGAATAGCAATCAGCCCCAGCATTTT. Translating gives CALQTGNSNQPQHF.